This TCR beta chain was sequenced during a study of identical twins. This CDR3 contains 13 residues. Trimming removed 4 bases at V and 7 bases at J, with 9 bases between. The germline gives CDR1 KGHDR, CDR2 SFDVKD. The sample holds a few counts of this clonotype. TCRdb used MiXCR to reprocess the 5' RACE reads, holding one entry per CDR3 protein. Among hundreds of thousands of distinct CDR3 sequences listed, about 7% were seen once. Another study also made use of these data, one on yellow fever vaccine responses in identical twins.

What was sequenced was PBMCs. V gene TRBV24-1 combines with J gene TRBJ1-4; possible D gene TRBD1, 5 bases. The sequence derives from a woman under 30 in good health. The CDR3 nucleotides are TGTGCCACCAGTGACCCCGACAGTGAAAAACTGTTTTTT. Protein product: CATSDPDSEKLFF.